The 2 T cell receptor beta chains given below trace back to one sample, sequenced in a study of cytomegalovirus exposure and HLA in healthy donors. PCR used 60 Vbeta primers and 13 Jbeta primers. The repertoire was sequenced with immunoSEQ multiplex PCR; TCRdb's copy has only in-frame clones and lacks some. The sample records about 160,000 clones, approximately 82% being singletons. Sequenced input: PBMCs. Receptor source: a man aged 50 to 59 in good health and CMV-seropositive.

The chain couples TRBV7-2 to TRBJ2-7; D perhaps matches TRBD2 (5 bases). The CDR3 length is 12 residues. The V end lost 5 bases, the J end lost 7 bases, and 12 bases lay between the germline ends. Germline CDR1 SGHTA, CDR2 FQGNSA. The DNA of the CDR3 is TGTGCCAGCAGCCAAGGGAGAAGGGAGCAGTACTTC. Its protein product is CASSQGRREQYF.

This chain links TRBV5-1 with TRBJ2-5; possibly TRBD2 for D (5 bases). V was cut by 4 bases and J by 2 bases, with 21 bases left in between. The V gene's germline CDR1 is SGHRS and CDR2 YFSETQ. The length of the CDR3 is 17 residues. CDR3 DNA: TGCGCCAGCAGCGACCCCACTAGTCCCCCCTCTCAAGAGACCCAGTACTTC. Protein sequence: CASSDPTSPPSQETQYF.